The 17 T cell receptor beta chains presented below share a single source sample, sequenced in a study of blood T cell repertoires in COVID-19. Libraries were prepared by immunoSEQ multiplex PCR; TCRdb keeps only in-frame clonotypes and omits some of them. The sample has tens of thousands of clones; around 80% are singletons. Sequenced material: peripheral blood. Every receptor here comes from a human donor in a cohort sampled during active COVID-19.

This clone turned up a few times. V is TRBV28 and J is TRBJ1-5; D gene ambiguous. The CDR3 consists of 12 residues. Trimming removed 7 bases from V and 0 bases from J, with 4 bases in between. Germline lookup yields CDR1 MDHEN and CDR2 SYDVKM. The CDR3 loop is CASTVSNQPQHF. The CDR3, as DNA: TGTGCCAGCACGGTTAGCAATCAGCCCCAGCATTTT.

The chain joins TRBV7-6 to TRBJ2-3; D uncertain. The CDR3 is made up of 15 amino acids. From germline, CDR1 is SGHVS and CDR2 FNYEAQ. Between the trimmed V and J ends, which lost 5 bases and 4 bases, there was a span of 16 bases. CDR3 in DNA: TGTGCCAGCAGCCCCAGACTTACCCAGTCAGATACGCAGTATTTT. It is translated as CASSPRLTQSDTQYF. Together with reference TRBV7-6 and TRBJ2-3, the CDR3 gives the full variable domain: GAGVSQSPRYKVTKRGQDVALRCDPISGHVSLYWYRQALGQGPEFLTYFNYEAQQDKSGLPNDRFSAERPEGSISTLTIQRTEQRDSAMYRCASSPRLTQSDTQYFGPGTRLTVL.

The chain joins TRBV6-2 or TRBV6-3 to TRBJ2-7, with 9 bases identical to TRBD1. The germline V gene encodes CDR1 MNHEY and CDR2 SVGEGT. The CDR3 is 14 residues long. Germline trimming cut 7 bases from V and 4 bases from J; bases unmatched to any gene: 8. The CDR3 sequence: CASTPLGQGYEQYF. CDR3 nucleotides: TGTGCCAGCACCCCCTTGGGACAGGGTTACGAGCAGTACTTC.

The genes are TRBV4-2 and TRBJ2-3, with 11 nucleotides matching TRBD2. Germline trimming cut 3 bases from V and 10 bases from J; bases unmatched to any gene: 6. Germline-derived CDR1 and CDR2 are LGHNA and YNFKEQ. The CDR3 length is 14 residues. The CDR3, as DNA: TGTGCCAGCAGCCAGGGACTAGCGGTTCCTCCGCAGTATTTT. Protein product: CASSQGLAVPPQYF.

This chain connects TRBV7-8 to TRBJ2-2; 13 positions match TRBD2. This CDR3 comprises 16 residues. Trimming at V came to 5 bases and at J to 5 bases, leaving 5 bases not matched to a gene. Germline V CDR1 and CDR2: SGHVS, FQNEAQ. The CDR3: CASSPTSGRSTGELFF. CDR3 nucleotides: TGTGCCAGCAGCCCGACTAGCGGGAGGTCTACCGGGGAGCTGTTTTTT. Full variable domain (missing parts from reference TRBV7-8 and TRBJ2-2): GAGVSQSPRYKVAKRGQDVALRCDPISGHVSLFWYQQALGQGPEFLTYFQNEAQLDKSGLPSDRFFAERPEGSVSTLKIQRTQQEDSAVYLCASSPTSGRSTGELFFGEGSRLTVL.

This chain links TRBV7-9 with TRBJ2-5; tentatively, D is TRBD1 (5 bases). This CDR3 contains 16 residues. V was trimmed by 3 bases and J by 6 bases, leaving 20 bases between them. The germline gives CDR1 SEHNR, CDR2 FQNEAQ (reference sequence). CDR3 sequence (DNA): TGTGCCAGCAGCTTTGGACACCTCTTCTACGGACAGACCCAGTACTTC. Amino acids: CASSFGHLFYGQTQYF.

The J gene is TRBJ2-1, the V gene TRBV11-1; tentatively, D is TRBD1 (5 bases). V dropped 2 bases and J dropped 3 bases, with 14 bases sitting between them. Germline CDR1 is SGHAT and CDR2 is FQDESV (reference sequence). This CDR3 region has 16 residues. The CDR3 nucleotides are TGTGCCAGCAGCTTAACTGTGGGGCTCGTCTACAATGAGCAGTTCTTC. This sequence encodes CASSLTVGLVYNEQFF.

The rearrangement links TRBV4-3 to TRBJ2-3; 7 positions agree with TRBD2. V was pared by 4 bases and J by 0 bases, with 10 bases of the junction left unmatched. Germline CDR1 LGHNA, CDR2 YSLEER. The CDR3 runs 17 residues. The DNA of the CDR3 is TGCGCCAGCAGCCTCCACCCTAGCGGACTAAGCACAGATACGCAGTATTTT. It yields the protein CASSLHPSGLSTDTQYF.

The chain links TRBV4-2 to TRBJ1-6; 8 bases map to TRBD1. The CDR3 has 18 amino acids. The V gene end was trimmed by 4 bases and the J gene end by 7 bases; junction bases not matched to a gene: 15. Germline V gives CDR1 LGHNA, CDR2 YNFKEQ. The CDR3 DNA reads as TGTGCCAGCAGCCTCCAAGGACAGGGAGTAGGGGTCAATTCACCCCTCCACTTT. Translated: CASSLQGQGVGVNSPLHF.

V is TRBV19 and J is TRBJ2-1, with D possibly TRBD1 on 6 matching bases. Germline-derived CDR1 and CDR2 are LNHDA and SQIVND (reference sequence). V shed 5 bases and J shed 3 bases, with 11 bases lying between them. The CDR3 covers 14 residues. The CDR3 sequence is CASSQQGVYNEQFF. Here the CDR3 DNA reads TGTGCCAGTAGTCAACAGGGAGTCTACAATGAGCAGTTCTTC.

V usage is TRBV4-3 and J usage is TRBJ2-3; D gene ambiguous. Trimming cost V 0 bases and J 1 base, with 8 bases left between them. The CDR3 has 15 amino acids. Germline V gene data show CDR1 as LGHNA and CDR2 as YSLEER. Here the CDR3 DNA reads TGCGCCAGCAGCCAAGACGTTTTTGGCACAGATACGCAGTATTTT. This codes for CASSQDVFGTDTQYF.

The V and J genes are TRBV7-2 and TRBJ2-1; 9 bases are a match to TRBD2. V dropped 3 bases and J dropped 4; count of bases not matched to a gene: 7. CDR1 is SGHTA, CDR2 FQGNSA, per germline. The CDR3 is made up of 16 amino acids. CDR3 loop: CASSFSGSGGYNEQFF. CDR3 nucleotides: TGTGCCAGCAGCTTTAGCGGGAGTGGGGGGTACAATGAGCAGTTCTTC.

The chain combines TRBV6-5 with TRBJ1-4, with a possible D match to TRBD1 (6 bases). Germline lookup yields CDR1 MNHEY and CDR2 SVGAGI. Trimming took 8 bases from V and 4 from J, leaving 14 bases between them. This CDR3 region has 14 residues. CDR3 in DNA: TGTGCCAGCTCCAGGGGCGGATTTAATGAAAAACTGTTTTTT. It encodes CASSRGGFNEKLFF.

The CDR3 region has the DNA TGTGCCAGCAGCTCTCTAATTACGACTAGCGGGAGTTACGAGCAGTACTTC. This codes for CASSSLITTSGSYEQYF. V usage is TRBV11-2 and J usage is TRBJ2-7; 12 nucleotides align to TRBD2. Germline lookup yields CDR1 SGHAT and CDR2 FQNNGV. The CDR3 runs to 17 residues. The junction had 11 bases not matched to a gene; V was cut back by 4 bases and J by 4 bases.

This clone was observed a handful of times. The chain links TRBV3-1 (or the pseudogene TRBV3-2) to TRBJ1-6, with a possible D match to TRBD1 (5 bases). The V end was cut by 8 bases, the J end by 9 bases, with 14 bases between. Germline V lookup: CDR1 LGHDT, CDR2 YNNKEL (reference sequence). The CDR3 runs 13 residues. CDR3 sequence reads: CASLGAGPSPLHF. The CDR3 DNA is TGTGCCAGCCTAGGGGCAGGGCCTTCACCCCTCCACTTT.

The chain couples TRBV24-1 to TRBJ1-3; D perhaps matches TRBD1 (5 bases). This CDR3 is built from 15 residues. The V end lost 9 bases, the J end lost 4 bases, and 18 bases lay between the germline ends. Germline CDR1 and CDR2: KGHDR and SFDVKD. CDR3 residues: CATAPEWGEGNTIYF. CDR3 bases: TGTGCCACCGCCCCTGAGTGGGGGGAGGGAAACACCATATATTTT.

On this clone: The junction shows a germline mismatch at one end, possibly a read error. V usage is TRBV4-2 and J usage is TRBJ2-7; TRBD2 might be the D (6 bases). This CDR3 has 13 residues. Germline CDR1 reads LGHNA; CDR2 reads YNFKEQ. The CDR3 DNA is TGTGCCAGCAGCCAAGCCCCCGGGGACTCTGCGGACTTC. This codes for CASSQAPGDSADF.